This is a list of T cell receptor beta chains from one sample in a study of OX40 agonist ivuxolimab in advanced cancers. This table comes from immunoSEQ multiplex PCR, and its TCRdb copy is limited to in-frame clones, with some not included. The sample has approximately 52,000 clones; about 82% are singletons. The sequencing here drew on CD4+ or CD8+ T cells sorted from blood, taken in a trial of the OX40 agonist ivuxolimab. Receptors originate from an adult with an advanced solid tumor such as melanoma, head and neck, liver or kidney cancer. CDR3s include the opening cysteine and the closing phenylalanine or tryptophan. A D gene is named only where the DNA matches it firmly. Not all rows give a size; the values are once, few, many and, for expanded clones, a class.

cdr3_nt cdr3_aa d_call j_call clone_size v_call
TGTGCCACCGCCTTTGGGATTACCGAAAATCTCTCTGGAAACACCATATATTTT CATAFGITENLSGNTIYF NA TRBJ1-3 NA TRBV5-6
TGTGCCAGTAAAGGCGGGGGGTTCACAGATACGCAGTATTTT CASKGGGFTDTQYF TRBD2 TRBJ2-3 NA TRBV19
TGTGCCAGCGAACTAGCGGGGGGGGCGGTAGATACGCAGTATTTT CASELAGGAVDTQYF TRBD2 TRBJ2-3 NA TRBV11-3
TGTGCCAGCAGTCTCTTAGGTAGCGGGGGTTTCTACGAGCAGTACTTC CASSLLGSGGFYEQYF TRBD2 TRBJ2-7 NA TRBV28
TGTGCCAGCAGCTTACGGGGGAACCTGGAGACCCAGTACTTC CASSLRGNLETQYF NA TRBJ2-5 NA TRBV7-9
TGCGCCAGCAGCTTGAGAGGGGGCCGTACAGATACGCAGTATTTT CASSLRGGRTDTQYF TRBD1 TRBJ2-3 NA TRBV5-1
TGTGCCAGCAGTTCGCAGTACAGGGACCCCTACAATGAGCAGTTCTTC CASSSQYRDPYNEQFF NA TRBJ2-1 NA TRBV6-5
TGTGCCAGCAGTTTACCCCAAGCGGGGGGGTTGGGAGATACGCAGTATTTT CASSLPQAGGLGDTQYF TRBD2 TRBJ2-3 NA TRBV28
TGTGCCAGCAGCTGGTCCGGCGGGGGGGCTTATTTT CASSWSGGGAYF TRBD2 TRBJ2-3 NA TRBV11-2
TGTGCCAGCAGCGTAGGGAGAATATCTGGAAACATTCAGTACTTC CASSVGRISGNIQYF NA TRBJ2-4 NA TRBV9
TGTGCCTGGAGTGTCGAGGGAGAACAGCCCCAGCATTTT CAWSVEGEQPQHF NA TRBJ1-5 medium-sized TRBV30
TGTGCCAAACAATGGGACACGAACTCTGGAAACACCATATATTTT CAKQWDTNSGNTIYF NA TRBJ1-3 NA TRBV7-3
TGTGCCAGCAGCGCCGGACTAGCGGGGGCCCAGCAGTTCTTC CASSAGLAGAQQFF TRBD2 TRBJ2-1 NA TRBV28
TGTGCCAGCAGCTTAGGGTCCCCGCGACAGGGTGCGGCGCAGTATTTT CASSLGSPRQGAAQYF TRBD1 TRBJ2-3 NA TRBV7-9
TGTGCCAGCAGTTATACCGGGACAGGGGATGAAAAACTGTTTTTT CASSYTGTGDEKLFF TRBD1 TRBJ1-4 NA TRBV6-6
TGCGCCAGCAGCTTGTCGGCAGGGGGCGTAGATACGCAGTATTTT CASSLSAGGVDTQYF TRBD1 TRBJ2-3 NA TRBV5-1
TGTGCCATCAGCCAGGGGGCGCGAGGAGGTCGGTCCTATAATTCACCCCTCCACTTT CAISQGARGGRSYNSPLHF TRBD1 TRBJ1-6 medium-sized TRBV10-3
TGTGCCAGCAATATCAGGGAGGACTCCTACGAGCAGTACTTC CASNIREDSYEQYF NA TRBJ2-7 NA TRBV6-5
TGTGCCAGCAGCTCGACTTTTGTCGAGCAGTACTTC CASSSTFVEQYF NA TRBJ2-7 NA TRBV7-9
TGCGCCAGCAGCAGGACAGGGGGCAACACTGAAGCTTTCTTT CASSRTGGNTEAFF TRBD1 TRBJ1-1 NA TRBV5-1
TGTGCCAGCAGCTTGTACCGAGACAGGGGCTACTCCTACAATGAGCAGTTCTTC CASSLYRDRGYSYNEQFF TRBD1 TRBJ2-1 once TRBV7-8
TGTGCCAGCAGCCGCAGGGACTCAACTAATGAAAAACTGTTTTTT CASSRRDSTNEKLFF NA TRBJ1-4 few TRBV7-9
TGTGCCTGGAGCCCCGGGACAGGGGATCAGCCCCAGCATTTT CAWSPGTGDQPQHF TRBD1 TRBJ1-5 NA TRBV30
TGCGCCAGCAACCTTCAGGACAGGTTGGGCACCGGGGAGCTGTTTTTT CASNLQDRLGTGELFF TRBD1 TRBJ2-2 NA TRBV5-1
TGTGCCAGCAGCTTTGGACAGCCCGCCCACGAGCAGTACTTC CASSFGQPAHEQYF NA TRBJ2-7 NA TRBV5-6
TGTGCCAGCAGCTTATACCCGGGACAGGGAAACACCATATATTTT CASSLYPGQGNTIYF TRBD1 TRBJ1-3 NA TRBV7-6
TGCGCCAGCAGCTTGGCCCTTGAAGGGTCTGAAGCTTTCTTT CASSLALEGSEAFF NA TRBJ1-1 NA TRBV5-1
TGTGCCAGCAGTTCCCGGGCGGGGGTTTCTAGCGAGCAGTACTTC CASSSRAGVSSEQYF TRBD2 TRBJ2-7 NA TRBV6-1
TGTGCCAGCAGCATGGACGGCTACGAGCAGTACTTC CASSMDGYEQYF NA TRBJ2-7 NA TRBV5-4
TGTGCCAGCAGCCCCGCTTTTTCCGGCATCACTGAAGCTTTCTTT CASSPAFSGITEAFF NA TRBJ1-1 NA TRBV7-3
TGTGTGACCCGACACGTCGATAATTCACCCCTCCACTTT CVTRHVDNSPLHF NA TRBJ1-6 NA TRBV6-1
TGTGCCAGCCTTTCCTGGAGTGAAGGAAACACCATATATTTT CASLSWSEGNTIYF NA TRBJ1-3 NA TRBV28
TGTGCCAGCAGCCGAAGGGGAGTATCGGAGACCCAGTACTTC CASSRRGVSETQYF NA TRBJ2-5 few TRBV11-1
TGTGCCAGCACCCCCTCGCTTAGCACAGATACGCAGTATTTT CASTPSLSTDTQYF NA TRBJ2-3 NA TRBV6-6
TGTGCCAGCGGGGACCTCCGCTCTGGAAACACCATATATTTT CASGDLRSGNTIYF NA TRBJ1-3 NA TRBV7-9
TGTGCCAGCAGTCCTGGGGACAGGGGGACGAACACTGAAGCTTTCTTT CASSPGDRGTNTEAFF TRBD1 TRBJ1-1 NA TRBV2
TGTGCCAGCAGTCCGACACCCCCGGGAGGAGAACCAAACTATGGCTACACCTTC CASSPTPPGGEPNYGYTF NA TRBJ1-2 NA TRBV27
TGCGCCAGCAGTCCCTTATTGGACAGGGCCTCCTACGAGCAGTACTTC CASSPLLDRASYEQYF TRBD1 TRBJ2-7 NA TRBV23-1
TGTGCCAGCAGCTCGGACTCGGCCGGGGAGCTGTTTTTT CASSSDSAGELFF NA TRBJ2-2 once TRBV7-8
TGCGCCAGCAGCTTGGACCTGAGGACTGAAGCTTTCTTT CASSLDLRTEAFF NA TRBJ1-1 few TRBV5-1
TGTGCCAGCAGTCCCCGGGACGTGGAGACCCAGTACTTC CASSPRDVETQYF NA TRBJ2-5 NA TRBV6-5
TGTGCCAGCAGTGAGGGACAGGAGCCAGGTACGCAGTATTTT CASSEGQEPGTQYF TRBD1 TRBJ2-3 once TRBV6-1
TGTGCCAGCAGCTTAGGTAAACAGGGGGATACCGGGGAGCTGTTTTTT CASSLGKQGDTGELFF TRBD1 TRBJ2-2 NA TRBV7-3
TGTGCCAGTAGTATCGGCCCGACCCGGGGGGTAGGGTTAGATGAAAAACTGTTTTTT CASSIGPTRGVGLDEKLFF NA TRBJ1-4 NA TRBV19
TGTGCCAGCAGCTTAGGTCCAGGGACGAACACTGAAGCTTTCTTT CASSLGPGTNTEAFF NA TRBJ1-1 NA TRBV7-8
TGTGCCTCCCCGGGGACCGCCGGCTACAATGAGCAGTTCTTC CASPGTAGYNEQFF NA TRBJ2-1 NA TRBV30
TGTGCCAGCAGTTTCCACGGCAGGGGCTACGAGCAGTACTTC CASSFHGRGYEQYF NA TRBJ2-7 NA TRBV28
TGTGCCAGCAGTCCGCCCGGGACAGACGGAAACACCATATATTTT CASSPPGTDGNTIYF TRBD1 TRBJ1-3 NA TRBV28
TGCGCCAGCAGCCCGACGGGACCCCGAAGGGAGAACACTGAAGCTTTCTTT CASSPTGPRRENTEAFF NA TRBJ1-1 NA TRBV5-1
TGTGCCAGCAGTGTTGAAAATTCAATAGACTACGAGCAGTACTTC CASSVENSIDYEQYF NA TRBJ2-7 NA TRBV25-1
TGCGCCAGCCCACTCCGGGGGGACGAGCAGTACTTC CASPLRGDEQYF TRBD2 TRBJ2-7 NA TRBV23-1
TGTGCCAGCAGCGTTCAAGGGGATACTAACTATGGCTACACCTTC CASSVQGDTNYGYTF NA TRBJ1-2 NA TRBV9
TGTGCCAGCAGCCAAGTGGCAACGGGGGGGCTCTACGAGCAGTACTTC CASSQVATGGLYEQYF TRBD2 TRBJ2-7 few TRBV4-2
TGTGCCAGCAGCTTAGGGACAGGGACGGAGACCCAGTACTTC CASSLGTGTETQYF TRBD1 TRBJ2-5 NA TRBV7-3